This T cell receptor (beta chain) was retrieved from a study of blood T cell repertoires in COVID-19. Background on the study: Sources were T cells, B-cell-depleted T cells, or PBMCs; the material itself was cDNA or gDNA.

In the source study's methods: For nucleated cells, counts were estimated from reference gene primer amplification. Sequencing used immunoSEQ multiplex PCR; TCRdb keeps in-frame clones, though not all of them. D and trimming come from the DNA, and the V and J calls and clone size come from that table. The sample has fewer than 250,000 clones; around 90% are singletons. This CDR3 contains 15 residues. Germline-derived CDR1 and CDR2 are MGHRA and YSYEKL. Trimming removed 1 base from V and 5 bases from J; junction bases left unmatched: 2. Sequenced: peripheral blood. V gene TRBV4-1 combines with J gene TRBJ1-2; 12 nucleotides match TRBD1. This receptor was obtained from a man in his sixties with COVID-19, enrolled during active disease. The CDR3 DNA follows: TGCGCCAGCAGCCAAGGGGACAGGGGGCAGTATGGCTACACCTTC. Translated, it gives CASSQGDRGQYGYTF.